These 2 T cell receptor beta chains share one sample of origin, sequenced in a study of cytomegalovirus exposure and HLA in healthy donors. Measured with immunoSEQ multiplex PCR; TCRdb has only the in-frame clones, and not every one. The profile shows roughly 310,000 clones, around 90% of them singletons. Sample: PBMCs. These receptors were collected from a man aged 25-40 years in good health and CMV-seronegative.

The chain has TRBV5-4 and TRBJ1-3; a possible D gene is TRBD1 (6 bases). The germline V gene has CDR1 SGHNT and CDR2 YYREEE (reference sequence). The CDR3 runs to 15 residues. The V end lost 3 bases, the J end lost 1 base, and 11 bases lay between the germline ends. The CDR3 loop reads CASSYREGSGNTIYF. For the CDR3, the DNA is TGTGCCAGCAGCTACAGGGAGGGTTCTGGAAACACCATATATTTT.

This rearrangement joins TRBV6-5 to TRBJ1-5; possible D gene TRBD1, 6 bases. Trimming removed 6 bases at V and 6 bases at J, with 15 bases between. This CDR3 is built from 14 residues. Germline loops: CDR1 MNHEY, CDR2 SVGAGI. Here the CDR3 DNA reads TGTGCCAGCAGCTCACAGGGACCCCTTCAGCCCCAGCATTTT. It encodes CASSSQGPLQPQHF.